This TCR beta chain was sequenced in a study of intratumoral heterogeneity in liver cancer. Background for the entire study: In the full roughly 15-patient cohort, the median age was 63 years and the majority of patients were male. The study combined RNA-seq, DNA sequencing, TCR-seq and SNP array data from multiple regions of hepatocellular carcinoma specimens to study intratumor heterogeneity. A total of some 74 multiregional samples from about 14 HCC patients, consisting of 50 to 55 tumoral and 20 or so adjacent nontumoral regions, were included in the overall cohort. The paper's findings and limits, for the study overall: The authors noted a relatively low number of patients and under-sampled tumor-infiltrating lymphocyte representation as limitations.

TCR beta chain CDR3 regions were sequenced from genomic DNA using the immunoSEQ assay. Rearranged VDJ segments were amplified with primers annealing to V and J segments. Per the original workflow: Clonality and richness metrics were computed with the ImmunoSeq Analyzer software. Fisher's exact test, supplemented by a beta-binomial method for added stringency, was applied to identify differentially abundant clones between regions. TCRdb limited this immuneACCESS table to in-frame rearrangements with V and J called. A share of clones is missing; checked studies link under half to unresolved V genes, and the rest is unexplained. V and J calls and clone size are those listed in that table; D and trimming were worked out from the DNA. The sample has 20,000 to 25,000 clones on record, 73% of them singletons. The top ten clones comprise about 17% of the sample. The CDR3 contains 14 residues, cysteine and phenylalanine counted. Of the read, only the CDR3 DNA is kept; its 42 bases are in frame from base 1. For CDR1 and CDR2, the germline V gene lists MNHGY and SVAAGI. Trimming removed 7 bases from V and 3 bases from J, leaving 14 bases between the germline ends.

All patients had early-stage hepatocellular carcinoma and received no therapy before surgical resection. None of the sampled areas showed macroscopic evidence of necrosis or hemorrhage. Multiple regions from a couple of patients were subjected to TCR sequencing (ImmunoSeq). Frozen resection tissue samples were collected at a distance of at least 1 cm from each other. Samples with the label N were taken from nontumoral liver tissue next to the tumor. Genomic DNA was isolated from bulk tissue with the DNeasy blood and tissue kit. As to this clone: Its specific antigen is unknown. No qualities accompany the bases; no much larger clone lies one base away.

The V and J genes are TRBV6-9 and TRBJ2-3; no confident D gene assignment can be made. The clonotype originates from a woman aged 70-85 years with hepatocellular carcinoma. The material was tumor-adjacent normal tissue, obtained before any cancer treatment. The CDR3 has the sequence CASTLGVGTDTQYF. The DNA sequence is TGTGCCAGCACCCTAGGAGTAGGAACAGATACGCAGTATTTT.